Reported below is one T cell receptor (beta chain). Its specificity is not known. The data derive from a study of metastatic and nonmetastatic thyroid tumors. Study summary: Malignant thyroid and benign thyroid patients provided blood and tumor or nodule tissue whose repertoires were compared. Study observations and caveats: When malignant thyroid tumors were compared with benign nodules, TCR beta diversity was reportedly significantly higher in the malignant tumors. This held in both blood and tumor samples.

In the source study's methods: Researchers built a distant-metastasis classifier for papillary thyroid cancer that drew on CDR3 differences across clinicopathological groups. MiXCR reprocessed the PCR reads for TCRdb. The V and J calls, along with clone size, are taken from TCRdb and not from the paper's own processing. The data contain roughly 29,000 clones, roughly 19% of them singletons. All patients reached thyroid surgery having received no treatment beforehand. Trimming took off 6 bases at V and 7 bases at J, with 15 bases between the two ends. CDR1 is DFQATT, CDR2 SNEGSKA, per germline (reference sequence). This CDR3 is 12 amino acids long.

The chain joins TRBV20-1 to TRBJ1-2; the D is unclear. The sequence was obtained from a female donor with papillary thyroid cancer or a benign thyroid nodule (not recorded which). Some clones in this sample may be carry-over from other donors' samples. Sequencing was carried out using blood. Here the CDR3 DNA reads TGCAGTGCGACCAATGCCGAAGGTGGCTACACCTTC. It yields the protein CSATNAEGGYTF.